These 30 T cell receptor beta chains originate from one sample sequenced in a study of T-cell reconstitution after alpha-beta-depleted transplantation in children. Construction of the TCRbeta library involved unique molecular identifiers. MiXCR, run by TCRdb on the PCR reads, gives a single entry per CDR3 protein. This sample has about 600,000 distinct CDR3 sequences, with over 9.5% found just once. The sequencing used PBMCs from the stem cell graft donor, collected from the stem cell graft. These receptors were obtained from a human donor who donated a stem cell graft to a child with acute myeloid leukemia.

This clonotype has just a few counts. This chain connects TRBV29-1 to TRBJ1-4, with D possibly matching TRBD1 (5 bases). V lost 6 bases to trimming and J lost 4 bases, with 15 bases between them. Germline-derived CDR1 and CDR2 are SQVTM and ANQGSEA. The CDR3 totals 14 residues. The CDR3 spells CSVPGPFNNEKLFF. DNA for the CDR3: TGCAGCGTCCCGGGGCCATTTAATAATGAAAAACTGTTTTTT.

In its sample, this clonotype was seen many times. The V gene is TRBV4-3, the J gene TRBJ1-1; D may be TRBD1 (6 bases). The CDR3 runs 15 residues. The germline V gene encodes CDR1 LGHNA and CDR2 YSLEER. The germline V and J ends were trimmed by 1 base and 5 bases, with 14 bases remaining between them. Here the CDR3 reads CASSQALQGRTEAFF. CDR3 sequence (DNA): TGCGCCAGCAGCCAAGCTCTACAGGGTAGGACTGAAGCTTTCTTT.

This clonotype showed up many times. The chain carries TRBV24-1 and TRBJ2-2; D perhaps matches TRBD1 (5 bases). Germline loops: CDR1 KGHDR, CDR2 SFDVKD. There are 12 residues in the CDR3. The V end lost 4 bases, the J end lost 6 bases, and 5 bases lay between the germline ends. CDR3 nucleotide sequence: TGTGCCACCAGTGAGGGGCCCGGGGAGCTGTTTTTT. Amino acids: CATSEGPGELFF.

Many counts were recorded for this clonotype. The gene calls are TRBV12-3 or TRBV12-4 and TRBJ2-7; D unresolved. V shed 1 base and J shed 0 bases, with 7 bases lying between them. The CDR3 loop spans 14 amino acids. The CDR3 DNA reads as TGTGCCAGCAGTTTAGAAGGGTACTCCTACGAGCAGTACTTC. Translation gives CASSLEGYSYEQYF.

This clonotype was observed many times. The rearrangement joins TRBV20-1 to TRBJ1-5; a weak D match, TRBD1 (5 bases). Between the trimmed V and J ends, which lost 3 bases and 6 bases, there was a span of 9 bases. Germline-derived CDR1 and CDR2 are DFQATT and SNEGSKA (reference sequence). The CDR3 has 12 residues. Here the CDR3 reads CSASAGGQPQHF. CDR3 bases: TGCAGTGCTAGTGCTGGGGGTCAGCCCCAGCATTTT.

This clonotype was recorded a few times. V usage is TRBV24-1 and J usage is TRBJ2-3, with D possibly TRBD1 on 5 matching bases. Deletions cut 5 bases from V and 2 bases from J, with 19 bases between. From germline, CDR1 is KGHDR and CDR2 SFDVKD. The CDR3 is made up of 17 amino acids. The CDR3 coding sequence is TGTGCCACCAGTGTAAACAGGCTAGGGGCCTCCACAGATACGCAGTATTTT. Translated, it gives CATSVNRLGASTDTQYF.

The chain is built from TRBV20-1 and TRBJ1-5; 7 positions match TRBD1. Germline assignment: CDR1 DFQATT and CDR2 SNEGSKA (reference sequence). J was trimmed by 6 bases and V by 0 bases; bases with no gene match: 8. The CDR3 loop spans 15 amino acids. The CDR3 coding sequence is TGCAGTGCTAGAGATCCCAGGGGGTTAGGTCAGCCCCAGCATTTT. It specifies CSARDPRGLGQPQHF.

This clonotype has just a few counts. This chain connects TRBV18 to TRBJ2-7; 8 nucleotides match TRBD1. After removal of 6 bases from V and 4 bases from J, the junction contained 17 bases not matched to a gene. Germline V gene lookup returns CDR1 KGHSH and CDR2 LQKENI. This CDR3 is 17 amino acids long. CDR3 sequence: CASSQLSGTGAGYEQYF. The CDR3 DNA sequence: TGTGCCAGCTCTCAACTATCCGGGACAGGAGCAGGGTACGAGCAGTACTTC. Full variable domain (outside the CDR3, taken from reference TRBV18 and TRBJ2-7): NAGVMQNPRHLVRRRGQEARLRCSPMKGHSHVYWYRQLPEEGLKFMVYLQKENIIDESGMPKERFSAEFPKEGPSILRIQQVVRGDSAAYFCASSQLSGTGAGYEQYFGPGTRLTVT.

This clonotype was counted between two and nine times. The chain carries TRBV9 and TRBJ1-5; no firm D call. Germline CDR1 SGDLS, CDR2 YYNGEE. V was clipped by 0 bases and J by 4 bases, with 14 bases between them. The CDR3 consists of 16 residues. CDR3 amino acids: CASSVGGGKYNQPQHF. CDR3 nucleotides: TGTGCCAGCAGCGTAGGGGGAGGGAAGTATAATCAGCCCCAGCATTTT.

CDR3 bases: TGTGCCAGCAGTTCCAAGGGGGCGGGTCGCCCAACGGGAAGGGAGCTGTTTTTT. It specifies CASSSKGAGRPTGRELFF. J is TRBJ2-2 and V is TRBV12-3 or TRBV12-4, with 7 bases aligning to TRBD1. This CDR3 is 18 amino acids long. Unmatched junction bases numbered 20, after V lost 4 bases and J lost 9 bases.

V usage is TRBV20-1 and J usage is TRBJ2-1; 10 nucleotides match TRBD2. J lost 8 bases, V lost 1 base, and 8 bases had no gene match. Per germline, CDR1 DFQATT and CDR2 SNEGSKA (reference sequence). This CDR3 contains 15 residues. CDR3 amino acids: CSARGVSGRADEQFF. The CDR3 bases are TGCAGTGCTAGAGGCGTGAGCGGGAGGGCGGATGAGCAGTTCTTC.

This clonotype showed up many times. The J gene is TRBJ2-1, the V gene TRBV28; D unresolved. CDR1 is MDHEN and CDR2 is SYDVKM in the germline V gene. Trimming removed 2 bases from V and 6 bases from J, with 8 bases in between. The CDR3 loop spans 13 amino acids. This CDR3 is CASSLPEPNEQFF. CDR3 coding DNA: TGTGCCAGCAGTTTACCCGAGCCCAATGAGCAGTTCTTC.

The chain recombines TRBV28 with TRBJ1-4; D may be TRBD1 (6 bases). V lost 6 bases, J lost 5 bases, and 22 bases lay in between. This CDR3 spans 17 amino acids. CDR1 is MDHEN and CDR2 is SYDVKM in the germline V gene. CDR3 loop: CASSETGRGNGNEKLFF. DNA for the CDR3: TGTGCCAGCAGCGAGACGGGGAGGGGGAATGGAAATGAAAAACTGTTTTTT.

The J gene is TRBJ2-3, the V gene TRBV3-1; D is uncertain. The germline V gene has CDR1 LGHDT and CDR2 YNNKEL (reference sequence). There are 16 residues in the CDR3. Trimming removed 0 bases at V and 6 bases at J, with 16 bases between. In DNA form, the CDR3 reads TGTGCCAGCAGCCAAGATTTATGGGTCGACCTGGATACGCAGTATTTT. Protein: CASSQDLWVDLDTQYF.

CDR3 residues: CSVSGGPNYGYTF. The CDR3 DNA reads as TGCAGCGTGTCAGGGGGTCCCAACTATGGCTACACCTTC. The V gene is TRBV29-1, the J gene TRBJ1-2; TRBD1 matches at 7 bases. With V trimmed by 6 bases and J by 2 bases, 6 bases remained unmatched. The CDR3 extends over 13 amino acids. Germline V lookup: CDR1 SQVTM, CDR2 ANQGSEA.

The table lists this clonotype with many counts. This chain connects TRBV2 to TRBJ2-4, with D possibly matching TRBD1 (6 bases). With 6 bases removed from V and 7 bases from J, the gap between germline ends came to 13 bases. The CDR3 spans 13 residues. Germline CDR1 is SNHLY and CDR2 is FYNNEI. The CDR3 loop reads CASREDSRNIQYF. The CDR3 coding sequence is TGTGCCAGCAGAGAGGACAGCCGCAACATTCAGTACTTC.

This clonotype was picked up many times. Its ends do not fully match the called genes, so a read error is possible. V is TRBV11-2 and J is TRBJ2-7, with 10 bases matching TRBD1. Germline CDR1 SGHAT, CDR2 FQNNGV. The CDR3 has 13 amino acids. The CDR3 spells CASSLDGTGVWDF. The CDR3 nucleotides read TGTGCCAGCAGCTTAGACGGGACAGGGGTGTGGGACTTC.

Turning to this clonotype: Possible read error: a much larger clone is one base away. CDR3: CASSQGGLGNTYNEQFF. In nucleotides, the CDR3 is TGTGCCAGCAGCCAAGGAGGGCTCGGAAATACCTACAATGAGCAGTTCTTC. V gene TRBV3-1 combines with J gene TRBJ2-1; perhaps TRBD2 as D (5 bases). Germline V CDR1 and CDR2: LGHDT, YNNKEL (reference sequence). V dropped 1 base and J dropped 2 bases, with 15 bases sitting between them. The CDR3 loop spans 17 amino acids.

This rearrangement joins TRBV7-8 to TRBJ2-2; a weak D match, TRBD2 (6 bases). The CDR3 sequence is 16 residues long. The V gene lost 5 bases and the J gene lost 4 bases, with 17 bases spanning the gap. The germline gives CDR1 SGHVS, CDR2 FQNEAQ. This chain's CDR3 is CASSPLGGEPTGELFF. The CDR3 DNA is TGTGCCAGCAGCCCCCTGGGGGGAGAACCCACCGGGGAGCTGTTTTTT.

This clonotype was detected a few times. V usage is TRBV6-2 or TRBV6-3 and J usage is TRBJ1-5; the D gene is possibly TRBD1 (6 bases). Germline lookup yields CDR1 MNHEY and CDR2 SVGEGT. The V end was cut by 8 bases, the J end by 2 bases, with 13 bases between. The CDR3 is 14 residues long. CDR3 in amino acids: CASYRVGGNQPQHF. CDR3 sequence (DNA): TGTGCCAGCTACAGGGTCGGTGGCAATCAGCCCCAGCATTTT.

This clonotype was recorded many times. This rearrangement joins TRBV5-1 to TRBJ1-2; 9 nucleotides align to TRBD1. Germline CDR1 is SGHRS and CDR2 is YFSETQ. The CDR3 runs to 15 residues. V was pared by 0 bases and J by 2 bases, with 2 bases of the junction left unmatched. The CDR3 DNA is TGCGCCAGCAGCTTGGCCGGGACAGGGAACTATGGCTACACCTTC. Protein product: CASSLAGTGNYGYTF.

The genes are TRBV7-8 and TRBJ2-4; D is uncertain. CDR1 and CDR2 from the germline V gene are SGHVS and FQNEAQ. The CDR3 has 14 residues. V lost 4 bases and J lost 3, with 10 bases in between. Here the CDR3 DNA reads TGTGCCAGCAGCTCAATATGGGGCAAAAACATTCAGTACTTC. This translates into CASSSIWGKNIQYF.

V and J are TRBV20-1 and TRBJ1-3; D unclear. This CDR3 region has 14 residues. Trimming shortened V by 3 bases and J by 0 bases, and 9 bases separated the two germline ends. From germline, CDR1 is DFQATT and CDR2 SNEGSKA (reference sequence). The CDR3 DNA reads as TGCAGTGCTAGTAGGGCGGTCTCTGGAAACACCATATATTTT. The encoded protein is CSASRAVSGNTIYF.

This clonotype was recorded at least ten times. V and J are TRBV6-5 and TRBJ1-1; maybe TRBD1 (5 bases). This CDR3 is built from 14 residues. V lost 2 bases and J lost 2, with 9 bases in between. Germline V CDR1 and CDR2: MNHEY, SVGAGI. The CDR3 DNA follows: TGTGCCAGCAGTTACAGGGGCCCTAACACTGAAGCTTTCTTT. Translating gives CASSYRGPNTEAFF.

The CDR3 region is CASSYEATDTQYF. Here the CDR3 DNA reads TGTGCCAGCAGCTACGAAGCGACAGATACGCAGTATTTT. This chain connects TRBV6-4 to TRBJ2-3; no reliable D call. The ends were cut back, 6 bases at V and 3 bases at J, with 10 bases in the middle. The V gene's germline CDR1 is MRHNA and CDR2 SNTAGT. CDR3 length: 13 amino acids.

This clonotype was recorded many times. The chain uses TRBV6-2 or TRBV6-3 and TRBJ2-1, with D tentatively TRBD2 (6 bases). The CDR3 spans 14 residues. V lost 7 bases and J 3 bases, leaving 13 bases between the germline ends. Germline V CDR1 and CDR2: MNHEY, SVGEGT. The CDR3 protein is CASNLEGGYNEQFF. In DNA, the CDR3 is TGTGCCAGCAATTTGGAGGGTGGCTACAATGAGCAGTTCTTC.

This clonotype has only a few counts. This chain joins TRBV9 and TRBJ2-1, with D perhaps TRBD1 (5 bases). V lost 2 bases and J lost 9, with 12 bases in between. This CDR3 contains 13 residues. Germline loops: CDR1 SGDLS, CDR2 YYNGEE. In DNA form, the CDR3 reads TGTGCCAGCAGCGTGAGCCCTGGGGCTGAGCAGTTCTTC. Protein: CASSVSPGAEQFF.

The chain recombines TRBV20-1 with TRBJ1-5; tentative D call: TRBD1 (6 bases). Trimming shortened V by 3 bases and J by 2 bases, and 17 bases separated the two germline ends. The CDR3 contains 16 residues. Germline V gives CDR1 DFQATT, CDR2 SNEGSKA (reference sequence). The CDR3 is CSARTSGTLRNQPQHF. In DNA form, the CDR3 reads TGCAGTGCTAGGACCTCCGGGACACTCCGCAATCAGCCCCAGCATTTT.

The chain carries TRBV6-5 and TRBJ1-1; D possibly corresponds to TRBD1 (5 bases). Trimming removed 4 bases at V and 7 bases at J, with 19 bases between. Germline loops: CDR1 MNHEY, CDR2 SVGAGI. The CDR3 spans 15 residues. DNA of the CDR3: TGTGCCAGCAGTTTACCCCCGGGACGGCATGGTGAAGCTTTCTTT. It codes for CASSLPPGRHGEAFF.

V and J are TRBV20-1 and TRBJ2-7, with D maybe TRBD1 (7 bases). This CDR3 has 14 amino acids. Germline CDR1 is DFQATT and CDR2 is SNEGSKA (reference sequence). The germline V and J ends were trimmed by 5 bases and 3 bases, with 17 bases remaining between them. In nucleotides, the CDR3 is TGCAGTGCTCGACCAGGGGGGAGTGTCTACGAGCAGTACTTC. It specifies CSARPGGSVYEQYF.